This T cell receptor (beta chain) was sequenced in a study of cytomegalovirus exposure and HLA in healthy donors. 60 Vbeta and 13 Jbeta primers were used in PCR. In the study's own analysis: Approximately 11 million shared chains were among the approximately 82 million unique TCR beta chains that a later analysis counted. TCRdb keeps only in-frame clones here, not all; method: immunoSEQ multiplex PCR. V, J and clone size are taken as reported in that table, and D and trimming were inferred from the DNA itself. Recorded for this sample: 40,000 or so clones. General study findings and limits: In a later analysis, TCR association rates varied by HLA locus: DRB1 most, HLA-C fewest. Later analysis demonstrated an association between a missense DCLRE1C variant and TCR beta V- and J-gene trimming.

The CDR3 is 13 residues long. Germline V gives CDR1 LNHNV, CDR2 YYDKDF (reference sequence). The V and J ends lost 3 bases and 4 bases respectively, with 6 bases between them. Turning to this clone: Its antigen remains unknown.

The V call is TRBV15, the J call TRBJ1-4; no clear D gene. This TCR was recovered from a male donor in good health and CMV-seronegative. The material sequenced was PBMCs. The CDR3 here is CATSRSSNEKLFF. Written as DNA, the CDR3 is TGTGCCACCAGCAGGTCCAGTAATGAAAAACTGTTTTTT.